This T cell receptor (beta chain) emerged from a study of Ad26.COV2.S vaccination and SARS-CoV-2 variants. Libraries were prepared by immunoSEQ multiplex PCR; TCRdb keeps only in-frame clonotypes and omits some of them. In the table there are a few hundred thousand clones, over 75% of which are singletons. In regard to this clone: The target antigen is unknown.

Treatment described: around 19 received Ad26.COV2.S at low or high dose, single or two shots; about 5 received placebo; per-sample allocation not given. The study sampled participants on day 63 after the first vaccine or placebo injection. An adult aged 18-55 years in Boston served as the donor. V gave up 3 bases and J gave up 6 bases; unmatched junction bases: 6. The CDR3 sequence is 14 residues long. Germline assignment: CDR1 MDHEN and CDR2 SYDVKM. Overall study results and limits: Substantial post-vaccination breadth of spike-specific CD8+ and CD4+ T cell responses was reported. Higher spike-specific TCR breadth was found in vaccine recipients than in placebo recipients. Researchers cautioned that TCR breadth and depth analyses may have underestimated total T cell responses.

This material consisted of peripheral blood, taken in a trial of Ad26.COV2.S vaccine versus placebo. The receptor was isolated from a person aged 18-60 years who received the Ad26.COV2.S COVID-19 vaccine or a placebo. The chain recombines TRBV28 with TRBJ2-3, with 7 nucleotides matching TRBD2. The CDR3 reads CASSFQRGLDTQYF. As DNA, the CDR3 is TGTGCCAGCAGTTTCCAGCGGGGCTTGGATACGCAGTATTTT.